These 5 T cell receptor beta chains originate from one sample sequenced in a study of vaccination effects on CD4 cells after COVID-19. Their antigen targets remain unknown. ViraFEST assay sequencing came after antigen-specific CD4+ T cells were expanded with viral peptide pools. The culture ran for approximately 10 days before CD4+ T cells were isolated. According to PCR results, the person was infected with SARS-CoV-2 between March and December 2020. Participants got two doses of BNT162b2 or mRNA-1273 vaccine. Clones were read by immunoSEQ multiplex PCR, and TCRdb kept only the in-frame ones, dropping some. This table holds about 17,000 clones, over 60% found once. Sequencing was performed on CD4+ T cells from PBMCs cultured with SARS-CoV-2 spike peptides, taken after COVID-19 vaccination. The receptor set was obtained from a human donor who had a prior SARS-CoV-2 infection.

The chain is built from TRBV3-1 (or the pseudogene TRBV3-2) and TRBJ1-5; D ambiguous. Trimming pared 0 bases from V and 12 bases from J, leaving 9 bases between. CDR1 and CDR2 (germline): LGHDT, YNNKEL (reference sequence). The CDR3 length is 12 residues. The CDR3 sequence is CASSQDRGLQHF. The CDR3 DNA reads TGTGCCAGCAGCCAAGATCGGGGTCTCCAGCATTTT.

This chain connects TRBV21-1 to TRBJ1-1; TRBD1 reflects the table's D call only, with no check against the DNA. TRBV21-1 is labeled a pseudogene. The CDR3 has 12 amino acids. The CDR3 loop is CASSKVSSEAFF. Written as DNA, the CDR3 is TGTGCCAGCAGCAAAGTGTCCAGTGAAGCTTTCTTT.

This clone showed up just a few times. The chain is built from TRBV24-1 and TRBJ2-5, with 11 bases identical to TRBD1. CDR1 is KGHDR, CDR2 SFDVKD, per germline. CDR3 length: 16 residues. The J segment lost 3 bases and the V segment lost 6 bases, leaving 8 bases of the junction unmatched. CDR3 amino acids: CATSRDRGTHEETQYF. In DNA, the CDR3 is TGTGCCACCAGTCGGGACAGGGGGACGCACGAAGAGACCCAGTACTTC.

This clone is termed medium-sized (0.01 to 0.1%). CDR3 nucleotide sequence: TGTGCCACCAGCACAAGGATGGGCGAGCAGTACTTC. Amino acid sequence: CATSTRMGEQYF. The J gene is TRBJ2-7, the V gene TRBV15; D gene uncertain. The CDR3 has 12 residues. The V end lost 4 bases, the J end lost 6 bases, and 10 bases lay between the germline ends. The germline V gene has CDR1 LNHNV and CDR2 YYDKDF (reference sequence).

V gene TRBV15 combines with J gene TRBJ1-2; D gene ambiguous. The germline CDR1 and CDR2 sequences are LNHNV and YYDKDF (reference sequence). The CDR3 runs to 14 residues. V was trimmed by 5 bases and J by 6 bases, leaving 16 bases between them. CDR3 region: CATSGRWADNGYTF. The CDR3 DNA sequence: TGTGCCACCAGCGGCCGGTGGGCAGACAATGGCTACACCTTC.